Listed below are T cell receptor beta chains from one sample, sequenced in a study of chemoradiotherapy in HPV16-positive cancers. TCRdb's table, derived via immunoSEQ multiplex PCR, lists solely in-frame clones and lacks some. Altogether under 7,500 clones are present, 80% being singletons, with the ten largest covering about two fifths. Collection of the sample occurred from a patient who underwent chemoradiotherapy. These receptors were collected from a human donor with HPV-associated anogenital cancer. CDR3s include the opening cysteine and the closing phenylalanine or tryptophan. Each record gives: CDR3 DNA, CDR3 protein, D gene, CDR3 length, J gene, V gene, clone size. A D gene is named only where the DNA matches it firmly. The size of a clone is reported for some rows only, either as once, few or many, or as a class for expanded clones.

TGTGCCAGCAGCTTAAGGGGAACTGGTTACAATGAGCAGTTCTTC	CASSLRGTGYNEQFF	.	15	TRBJ2-1	TRBV7-2	.
TGTGCCAGCAGTTTACTGGGAAGCAATCAGCCCCAGCATTTT	CASSLLGSNQPQHF	.	14	TRBJ1-5	TRBV27	few
TGTGCCAGCAGCAAAGGGGCTAGCGGTAACACCGGGGAGCTGTTTTTT	CASSKGASGNTGELFF	.	16	TRBJ2-2	TRBV21-1	.
TGTGCCAGTAGTATAGGGGTGGGATTAAGGGGGATGAACACTGAAGCTTTCTTT	CASSIGVGLRGMNTEAFF	.	18	TRBJ1-1	TRBV19	.
TGTGCCAGCAAGTACGCCAATGAGCAGTTCTTC	CASKYANEQFF	.	11	TRBJ2-1	TRBV28	.
TGTGCCTGGAGTCTTAGAGCCGGTCCCTCTGGAAACACCATATATTTT	CAWSLRAGPSGNTIYF	.	16	TRBJ1-3	TRBV30	once
TGTGCCAGTACCGCCCGGGAGGGGTATAATTCACCCCTCCACTTT	CASTAREGYNSPLHF	.	15	TRBJ1-6	TRBV19	.
TGTGCCAGCAGCTTAACGATCAACACTGAAGCTTTCTTT	CASSLTINTEAFF	.	13	TRBJ1-1	TRBV7-3	.
TGTGCCTGGAGTAGGACGTATGGAAACACCATATATTTT	CAWSRTYGNTIYF	.	13	TRBJ1-3	TRBV30	few
TGTGCCAGCAGTGTTGTCAGGGCTACCGGGGAGCTGTTTTTT	CASSVVRATGELFF	.	14	TRBJ2-2	TRBV2	.
TGTGCCAGCAGCGTCGGGCCCTGGGCTAGCTGGGAGACCCAGTACTTC	CASSVGPWASWETQYF	.	16	TRBJ2-5	TRBV2	.
TGTGCCAGCATCCCCCAGTTAACGGGAGTCCCCTACGAGCAGTACTTC	CASIPQLTGVPYEQYF	.	16	TRBJ2-7	TRBV6-4	.
TGTGCCAGCACTTCGCTGGGGCCGGGGGACAGGGGAATCGGGGAGCTGTTTTTT	CASTSLGPGDRGIGELFF	TRBD1	18	TRBJ2-2	TRBV13	.
TGTGCCAGCACCCTAATTTCTAGCGGGAGCAATGAGCAGTTCTTC	CASTLISSGSNEQFF	TRBD2	15	TRBJ2-1	TRBV27	few
TGTGCCTGGCTAGACTACTACGGACAGCTCTCTGGAAACACCATATATTTT	CAWLDYYGQLSGNTIYF	.	17	TRBJ1-3	TRBV30	few
TGTGCCACCAGCAGAGATCGTCAGGGGAGAGGAGGCTACACCTTC	CATSRDRQGRGGYTF	.	15	TRBJ1-2	TRBV15	.